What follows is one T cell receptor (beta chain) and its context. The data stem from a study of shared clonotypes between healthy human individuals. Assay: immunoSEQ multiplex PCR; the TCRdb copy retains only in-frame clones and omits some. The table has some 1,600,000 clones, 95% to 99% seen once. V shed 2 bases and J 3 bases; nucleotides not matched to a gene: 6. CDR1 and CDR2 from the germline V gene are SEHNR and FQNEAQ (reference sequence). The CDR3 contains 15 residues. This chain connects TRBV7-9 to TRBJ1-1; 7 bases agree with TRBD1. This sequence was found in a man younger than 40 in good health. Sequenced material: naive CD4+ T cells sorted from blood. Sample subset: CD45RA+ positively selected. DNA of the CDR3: TGTGCCAGCAGCTTAACGGGACAGAGTTACACTGAAGCTTTCTTT. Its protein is CASSLTGQSYTEAFF. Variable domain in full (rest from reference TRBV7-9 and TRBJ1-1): DTGVSQNPRHKITKRGQNVTFRCDPISEHNRLYWYRQTLGQGPEFLTYFQNEAQLEKSRLLSDRFSAERPKGSFSTLEIQRTEQGDSAMYLCASSLTGQSYTEAFFGQGTRLTVV.